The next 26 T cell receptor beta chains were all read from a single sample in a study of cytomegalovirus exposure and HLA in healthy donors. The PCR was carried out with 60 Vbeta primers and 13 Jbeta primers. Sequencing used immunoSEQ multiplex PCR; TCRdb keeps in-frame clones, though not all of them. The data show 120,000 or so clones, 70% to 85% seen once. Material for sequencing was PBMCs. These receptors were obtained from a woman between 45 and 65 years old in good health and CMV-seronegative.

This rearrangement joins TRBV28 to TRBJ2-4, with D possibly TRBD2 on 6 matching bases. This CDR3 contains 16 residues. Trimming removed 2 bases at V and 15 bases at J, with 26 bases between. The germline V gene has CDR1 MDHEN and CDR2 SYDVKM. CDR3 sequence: CASSLGTPMGAGDMYF. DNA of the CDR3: TGTGCCAGCAGTTTAGGCACCCCTATGGGAGCGGGTGACATGTACTTC.

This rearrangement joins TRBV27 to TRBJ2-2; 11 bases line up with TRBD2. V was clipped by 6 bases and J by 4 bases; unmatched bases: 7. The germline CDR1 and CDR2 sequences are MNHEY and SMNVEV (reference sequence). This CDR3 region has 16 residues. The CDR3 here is CASSRWTSGSTGELFF. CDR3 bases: TGTGCCAGCAGCCGCTGGACTAGCGGGTCCACCGGGGAGCTGTTTTTT.

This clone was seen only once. In nucleotides, the CDR3 is TGCGCCAGCAGCCAGACCCTAGCGGGAGCTCCTAGCACAGATACGCAGTATTTT. Protein sequence: CASSQTLAGAPSTDTQYF. This chain connects TRBV4-3 to TRBJ2-3; TRBD2 agrees at 10 bases. From germline, CDR1 is LGHNA and CDR2 YSLEER. The CDR3 is 18 residues long. The V and J ends lost 3 bases and 0 bases, in that order; junction bases with no gene match: 9.

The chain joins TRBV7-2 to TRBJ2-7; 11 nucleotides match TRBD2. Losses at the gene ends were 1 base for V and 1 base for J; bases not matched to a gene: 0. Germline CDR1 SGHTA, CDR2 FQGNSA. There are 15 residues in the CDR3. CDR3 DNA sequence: TGTGCCAGCAGCTTAGTAGCGGGAGGGTCCTACGAGCAGTACTTC. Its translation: CASSLVAGGSYEQYF.

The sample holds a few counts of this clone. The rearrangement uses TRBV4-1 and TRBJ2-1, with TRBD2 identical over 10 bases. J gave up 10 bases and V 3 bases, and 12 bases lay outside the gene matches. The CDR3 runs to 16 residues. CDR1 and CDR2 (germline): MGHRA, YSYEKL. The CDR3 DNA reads TGCGCCAGCAGCCACCGACTTGGAACTAGCGGGATGGAGCAGTTCTTC. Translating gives CASSHRLGTSGMEQFF.

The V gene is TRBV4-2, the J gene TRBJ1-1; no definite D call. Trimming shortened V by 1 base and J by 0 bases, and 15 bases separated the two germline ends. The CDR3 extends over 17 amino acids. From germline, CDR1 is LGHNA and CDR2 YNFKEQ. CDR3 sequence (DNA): TGTGCCAGCAGCCAAGGATTGGGCAGCTATCTGAACACTGAAGCTTTCTTT. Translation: CASSQGLGSYLNTEAFF.

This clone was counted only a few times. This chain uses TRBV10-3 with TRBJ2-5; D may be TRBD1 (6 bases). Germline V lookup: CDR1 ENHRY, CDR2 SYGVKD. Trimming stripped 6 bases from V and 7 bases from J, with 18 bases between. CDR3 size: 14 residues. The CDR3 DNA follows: TGTGCCATCAGCGGACAGATTGGGGTGGGGACCCAGTACTTC. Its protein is CAISGQIGVGTQYF.

The DNA of the CDR3 is TGTGCCAGCAGCCGACTAGCGGGCTACGAGCAGTACTTC. This codes for CASSRLAGYEQYF. The chain has TRBV21-1 and TRBJ2-7; the D segment call TRBD2 is taken from the table without a DNA check. TRBV21-1 is a known pseudogene. The CDR3 has 13 residues.

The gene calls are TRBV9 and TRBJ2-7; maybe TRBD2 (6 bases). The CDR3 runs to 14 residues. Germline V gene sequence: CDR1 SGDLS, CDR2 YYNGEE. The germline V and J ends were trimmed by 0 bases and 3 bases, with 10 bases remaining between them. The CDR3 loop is CASSVGASDYEQYF. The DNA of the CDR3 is TGTGCCAGCAGCGTAGGAGCTAGCGACTACGAGCAGTACTTC.

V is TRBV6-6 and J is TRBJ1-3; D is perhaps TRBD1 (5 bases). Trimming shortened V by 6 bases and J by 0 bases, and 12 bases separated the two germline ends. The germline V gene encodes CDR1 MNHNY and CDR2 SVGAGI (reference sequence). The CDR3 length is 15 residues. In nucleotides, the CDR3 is TGTGCCAGCAGCTCGGACACTACCTCTGGAAACACCATATATTTT. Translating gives CASSSDTTSGNTIYF.

Here the CDR3 reads CASRRPAGGTDTQYF. As DNA, the CDR3 is TGTGCCAGCAGGCGGCCAGCGGGAGGCACAGATACGCAGTATTTT. The chain employs TRBV6-5 and TRBJ2-3; 8 bases fit TRBD2. This CDR3 contains 15 residues. J was trimmed by 1 base and V by 6 bases; bases with no gene match: 6. The germline V gene has CDR1 MNHEY and CDR2 SVGAGI.

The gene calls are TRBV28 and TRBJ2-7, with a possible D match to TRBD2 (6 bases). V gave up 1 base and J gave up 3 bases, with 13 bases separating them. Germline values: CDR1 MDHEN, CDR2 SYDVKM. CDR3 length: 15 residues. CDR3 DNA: TGTGCCAGCAGTTTATCATCTCGGAGGGGCTACGAGCAGTACTTC. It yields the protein CASSLSSRRGYEQYF.

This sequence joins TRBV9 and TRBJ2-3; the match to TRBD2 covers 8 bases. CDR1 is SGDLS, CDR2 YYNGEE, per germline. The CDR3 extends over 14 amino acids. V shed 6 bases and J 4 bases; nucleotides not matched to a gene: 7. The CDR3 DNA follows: TGTGCCAGCACTATAAGCGGGAGCGCAGATACGCAGTATTTT. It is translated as CASTISGSADTQYF. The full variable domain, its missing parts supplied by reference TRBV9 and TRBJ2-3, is DSGVTQTPKHLITATGQRVTLRCSPRSGDLSVYWYQQSLDQGLQFLIQYYNGEERAKGNILERFSAQQFPDLHSELNLSSLELGDSALYFCASTISGSADTQYFGPGTRLTVL.

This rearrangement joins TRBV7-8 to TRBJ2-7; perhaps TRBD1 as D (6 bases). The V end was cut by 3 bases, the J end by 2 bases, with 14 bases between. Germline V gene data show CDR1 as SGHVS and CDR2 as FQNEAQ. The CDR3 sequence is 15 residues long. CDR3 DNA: TGTGCCAGCAGCTTGGTACAGGGAATAACCTACGAGCAGTACTTC. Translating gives CASSLVQGITYEQYF. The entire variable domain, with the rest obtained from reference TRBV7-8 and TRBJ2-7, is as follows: GAGVSQSPRYKVAKRGQDVALRCDPISGHVSLFWYQQALGQGPEFLTYFQNEAQLDKSGLPSDRFFAERPEGSVSTLKIQRTQQEDSAVYLCASSLVQGITYEQYFGPGTRLTVT.

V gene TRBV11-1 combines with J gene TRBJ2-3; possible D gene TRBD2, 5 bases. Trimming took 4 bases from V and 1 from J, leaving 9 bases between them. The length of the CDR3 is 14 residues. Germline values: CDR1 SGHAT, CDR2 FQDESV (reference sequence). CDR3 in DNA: TGTGCCAGCAGCTCCCGGGATGGCACAGATACGCAGTATTTT. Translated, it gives CASSSRDGTDTQYF. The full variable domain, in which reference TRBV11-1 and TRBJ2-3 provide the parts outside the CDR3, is EAEVAQSPRYKITEKSQAVAFWCDPISGHATLYWYRQILGQGPELLVQFQDESVVDDSQLPKDRFSAERLKGVDSTLKIQPAELGDSAMYLCASSSRDGTDTQYFGPGTRLTVL.

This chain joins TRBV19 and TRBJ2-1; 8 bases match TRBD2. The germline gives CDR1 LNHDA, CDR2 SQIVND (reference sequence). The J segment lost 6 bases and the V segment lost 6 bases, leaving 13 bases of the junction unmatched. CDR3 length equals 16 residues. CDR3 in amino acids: CASSPYERERSNEQFF. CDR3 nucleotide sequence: TGTGCCAGTAGCCCTTACGAGCGGGAGAGGTCCAATGAGCAGTTCTTC.

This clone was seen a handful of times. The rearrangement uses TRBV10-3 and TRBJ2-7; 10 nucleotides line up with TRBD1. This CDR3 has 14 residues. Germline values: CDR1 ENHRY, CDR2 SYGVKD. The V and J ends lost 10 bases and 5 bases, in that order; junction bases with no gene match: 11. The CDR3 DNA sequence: TGTGCCACCAACCGGGACAGGGGAATTAACGAGCAGTACTTC. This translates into CATNRDRGINEQYF.

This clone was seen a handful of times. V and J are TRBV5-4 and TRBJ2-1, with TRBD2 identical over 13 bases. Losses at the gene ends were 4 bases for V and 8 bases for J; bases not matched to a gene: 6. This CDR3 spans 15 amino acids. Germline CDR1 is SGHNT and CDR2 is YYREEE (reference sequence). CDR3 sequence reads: CASSLGLAGVDEQFF. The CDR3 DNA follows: TGTGCCAGCAGCCTAGGACTAGCGGGAGTGGATGAGCAGTTCTTC.

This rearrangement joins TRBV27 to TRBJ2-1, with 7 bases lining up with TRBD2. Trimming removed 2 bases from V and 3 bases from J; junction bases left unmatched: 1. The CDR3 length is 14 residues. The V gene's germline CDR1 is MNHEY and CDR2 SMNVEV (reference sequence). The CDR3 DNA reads TGTGCCAGCAGTTTAGCGGGGGTCTACAATGAGCAGTTCTTC. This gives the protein CASSLAGVYNEQFF.

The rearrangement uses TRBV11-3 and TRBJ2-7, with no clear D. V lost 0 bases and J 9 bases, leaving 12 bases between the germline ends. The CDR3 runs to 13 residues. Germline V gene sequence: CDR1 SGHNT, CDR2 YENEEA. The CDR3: CASSLEVSSPQYF. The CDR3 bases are TGTGCCAGCAGCTTAGAAGTGAGTTCGCCGCAGTACTTC.

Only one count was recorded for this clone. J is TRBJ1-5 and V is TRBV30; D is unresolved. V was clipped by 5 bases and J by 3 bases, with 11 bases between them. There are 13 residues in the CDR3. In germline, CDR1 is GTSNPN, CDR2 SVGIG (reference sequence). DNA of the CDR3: TGTGCCTGGGGAGGCAGTTACAATCAGCCCCAGCATTTT. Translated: CAWGGSYNQPQHF.

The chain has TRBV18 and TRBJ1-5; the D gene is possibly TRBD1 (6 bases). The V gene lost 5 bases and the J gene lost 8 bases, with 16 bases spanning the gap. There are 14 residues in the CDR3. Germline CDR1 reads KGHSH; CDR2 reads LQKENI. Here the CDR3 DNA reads TGTGCCAGCTCAGCCTCCACAGGGAAAGAGCCCCAGCATTTT. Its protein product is CASSASTGKEPQHF.

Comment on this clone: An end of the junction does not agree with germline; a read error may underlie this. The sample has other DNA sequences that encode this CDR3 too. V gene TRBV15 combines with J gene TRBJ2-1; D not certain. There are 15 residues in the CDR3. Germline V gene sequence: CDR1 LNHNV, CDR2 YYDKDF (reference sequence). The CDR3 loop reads CATSRASLTYNEQFF. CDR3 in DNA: TGTGCCACTAGCAGAGCGAGCCTCACCTACAATGAGCAGTTCTTC. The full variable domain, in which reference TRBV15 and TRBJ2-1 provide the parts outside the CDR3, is DAMVIQNPRYQVTQFGKPVTLSCSQTLNHNVMYWYQQKSSQAPKLLFHYYDKDFNNEADTPDNFQSRRPNTSFCFLDIRSPGLGDTAMYLCATSRASLTYNEQFFGPGTRLTVL.

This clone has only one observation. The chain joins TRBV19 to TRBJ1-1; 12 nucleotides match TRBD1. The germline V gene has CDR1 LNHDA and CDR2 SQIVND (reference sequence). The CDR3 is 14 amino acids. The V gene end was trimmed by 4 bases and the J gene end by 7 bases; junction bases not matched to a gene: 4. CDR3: CASSKGTGGGEAFF. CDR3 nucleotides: TGTGCCAGTAGTAAAGGGACAGGGGGCGGTGAAGCTTTCTTT. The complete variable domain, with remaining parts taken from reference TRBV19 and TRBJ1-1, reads DGGITQSPKYLFRKEGQNVTLSCEQNLNHDAMYWYRQDPGQGLRLIYYSQIVNDFQKGDIAEGYSVSREKKESFPLTVTSAQKNPTAFYLCASSKGTGGGEAFFGQGTRLTVV.

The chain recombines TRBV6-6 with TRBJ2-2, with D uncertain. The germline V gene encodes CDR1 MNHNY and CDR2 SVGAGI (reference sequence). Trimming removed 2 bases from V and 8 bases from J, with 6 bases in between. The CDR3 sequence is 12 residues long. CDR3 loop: CASSYTQGELFF. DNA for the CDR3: TGTGCCAGCAGTTACACCCAGGGGGAGCTGTTTTTT.

The chain's CDR3 is CASSLERESRGEQFF. The CDR3 nucleotides read TGTGCCAGCAGCTTAGAGCGGGAGTCCCGCGGGGAGCAGTTCTTC. The chain carries TRBV11-3 and TRBJ2-1; 7 nucleotides line up with TRBD2. CDR3 size: 15 residues. Germline V gene data show CDR1 as SGHNT and CDR2 as YENEEA. Germline trimming cut 0 bases from V and 10 bases from J; bases unmatched to any gene: 9.